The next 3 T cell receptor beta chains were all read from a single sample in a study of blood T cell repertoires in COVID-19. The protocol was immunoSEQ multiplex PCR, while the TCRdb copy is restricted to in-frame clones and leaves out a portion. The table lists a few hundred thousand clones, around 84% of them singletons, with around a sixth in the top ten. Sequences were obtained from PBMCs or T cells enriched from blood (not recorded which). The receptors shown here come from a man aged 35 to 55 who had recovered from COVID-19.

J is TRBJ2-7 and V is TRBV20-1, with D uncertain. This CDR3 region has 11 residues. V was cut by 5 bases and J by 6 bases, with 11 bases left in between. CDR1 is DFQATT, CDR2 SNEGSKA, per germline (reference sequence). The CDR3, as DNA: TGCAGTGCTGCAGACACGCTCGAGCAGTACTTC. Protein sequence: CSAADTLEQYF.

The CDR3 DNA follows: TGTGCCAGCAGCTTAGTCTGGGAGGCAGTCGAGACCCAGTACTTC. Protein sequence: CASSLVWEAVETQYF. The chain employs TRBV7-9 and TRBJ2-5, with D tentatively TRBD2 (6 bases). This CDR3 region has 15 residues. The V gene's germline CDR1 is SEHNR and CDR2 FQNEAQ (reference sequence). The ends were cut back, 1 base at V and 5 bases at J, with 14 bases in the middle.

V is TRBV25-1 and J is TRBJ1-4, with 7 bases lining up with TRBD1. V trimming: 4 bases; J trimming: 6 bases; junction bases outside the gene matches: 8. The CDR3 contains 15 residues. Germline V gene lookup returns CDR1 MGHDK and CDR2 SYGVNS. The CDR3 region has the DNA TGTGCCAGCAGTGGGTCGACAGGGATCCATGAAAAACTGTTTTTT. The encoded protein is CASSGSTGIHEKLFF.